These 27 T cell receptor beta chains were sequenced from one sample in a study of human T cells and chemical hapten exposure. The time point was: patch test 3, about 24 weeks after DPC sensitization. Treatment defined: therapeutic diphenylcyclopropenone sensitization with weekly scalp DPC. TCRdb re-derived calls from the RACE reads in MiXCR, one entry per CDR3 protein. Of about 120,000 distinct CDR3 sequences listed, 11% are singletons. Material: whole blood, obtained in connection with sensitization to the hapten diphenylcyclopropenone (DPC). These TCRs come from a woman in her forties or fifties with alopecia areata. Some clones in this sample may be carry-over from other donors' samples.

CDR3 bases: TGTGCCAGCAGTTACAACTCTGGAAACACCATATATTTT. Translation: CASSYNSGNTIYF. The J gene is TRBJ1-3, the V gene TRBV6-6; D is unclear. Trimming cost V 2 bases and J 0 bases, with 2 bases left between them. CDR1 and CDR2 from the germline V gene are MNHNY and SVGAGI (reference sequence). The CDR3 totals 13 residues.

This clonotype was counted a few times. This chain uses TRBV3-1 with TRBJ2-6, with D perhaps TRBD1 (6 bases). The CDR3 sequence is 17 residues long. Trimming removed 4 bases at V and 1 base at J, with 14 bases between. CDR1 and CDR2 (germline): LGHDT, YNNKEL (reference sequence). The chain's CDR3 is CASSPTGTISGANVLTF. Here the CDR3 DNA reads TGTGCCAGCAGCCCCACCGGGACAATTTCTGGGGCCAACGTCCTGACTTTC.

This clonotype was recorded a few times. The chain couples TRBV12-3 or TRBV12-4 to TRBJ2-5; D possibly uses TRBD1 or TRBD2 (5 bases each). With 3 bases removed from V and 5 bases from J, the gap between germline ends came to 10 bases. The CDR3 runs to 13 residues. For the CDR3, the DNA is TGTGCCAGCAGTTTTACTAGGGACGAGACCCAGTACTTC. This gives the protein CASSFTRDETQYF.

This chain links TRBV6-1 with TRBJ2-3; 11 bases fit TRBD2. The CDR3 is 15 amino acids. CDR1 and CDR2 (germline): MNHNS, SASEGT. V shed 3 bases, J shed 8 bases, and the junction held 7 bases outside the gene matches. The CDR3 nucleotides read TGTGCCAGCAGTGAGGGACTAGCGGCCGTCGGTACGCAGTATTTT. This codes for CASSEGLAAVGTQYF.

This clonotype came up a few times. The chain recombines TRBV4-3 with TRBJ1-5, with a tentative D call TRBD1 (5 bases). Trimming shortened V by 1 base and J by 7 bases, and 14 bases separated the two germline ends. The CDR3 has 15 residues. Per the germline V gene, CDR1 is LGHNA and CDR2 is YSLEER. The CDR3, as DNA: TGCGCCAGCAGCCAAGTAACGGGGGAGGGCCAGCCCCAGCATTTT. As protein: CASSQVTGEGQPQHF.

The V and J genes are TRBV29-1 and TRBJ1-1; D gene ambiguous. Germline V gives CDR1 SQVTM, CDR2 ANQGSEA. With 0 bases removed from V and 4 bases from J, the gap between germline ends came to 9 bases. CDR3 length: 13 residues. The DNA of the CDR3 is TGCAGCGTTGAAGAAGGCGTCTGCACTGAAGCTTTCTTT. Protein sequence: CSVEEGVCTEAFF.

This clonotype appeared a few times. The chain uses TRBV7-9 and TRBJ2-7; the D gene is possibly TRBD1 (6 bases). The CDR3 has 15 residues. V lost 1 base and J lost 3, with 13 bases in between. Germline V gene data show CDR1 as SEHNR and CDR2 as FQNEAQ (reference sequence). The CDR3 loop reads CASSLGQAPIYEQYF. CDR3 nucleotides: TGTGCCAGCAGCTTAGGACAGGCGCCGATCTACGAGCAGTACTTC.

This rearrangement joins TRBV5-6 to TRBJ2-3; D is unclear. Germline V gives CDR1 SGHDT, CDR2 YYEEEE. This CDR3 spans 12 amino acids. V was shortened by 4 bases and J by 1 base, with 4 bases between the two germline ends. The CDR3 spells CASSRRTDTQYF. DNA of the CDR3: TGTGCCAGCAGCCGCCGCACAGATACGCAGTATTTT. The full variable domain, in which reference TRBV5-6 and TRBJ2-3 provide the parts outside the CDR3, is DAGVTQSPTHLIKTRGQQVTLRCSPKSGHDTVSWYQQALGQGPQFIFQYYEEEERQRGNFPDRFSGHQFPNYSSELNVNALLLGDSALYLCASSRRTDTQYFGPGTRLTVL.

CDR3 sequence (DNA): TGTGCCAGCAGTGACACCGGGAGCTCTGGAAACACCATATATTTT. Translated, it gives CASSDTGSSGNTIYF. V is TRBV6-1 and J is TRBJ1-3, with no clear D. Trimming took 3 bases from V and 0 from J, leaving 9 bases between them. Germline CDR1 reads MNHNS; CDR2 reads SASEGT. This CDR3 is built from 15 residues.

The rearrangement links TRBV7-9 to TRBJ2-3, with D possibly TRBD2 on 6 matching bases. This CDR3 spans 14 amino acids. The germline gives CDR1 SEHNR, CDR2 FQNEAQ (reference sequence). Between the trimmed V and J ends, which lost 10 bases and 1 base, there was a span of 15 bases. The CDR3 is CATARREGTDTQYF. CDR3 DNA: TGTGCCACCGCGCGGAGGGAGGGCACAGATACGCAGTATTTT. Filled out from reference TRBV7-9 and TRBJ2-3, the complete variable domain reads DTGVSQNPRHKITKRGQNVTFRCDPISEHNRLYWYRQTLGQGPEFLTYFQNEAQLEKSRLLSDRFSAERPKGSFSTLEIQRTEQGDSAMYLCATARREGTDTQYFGPGTRLTVL.

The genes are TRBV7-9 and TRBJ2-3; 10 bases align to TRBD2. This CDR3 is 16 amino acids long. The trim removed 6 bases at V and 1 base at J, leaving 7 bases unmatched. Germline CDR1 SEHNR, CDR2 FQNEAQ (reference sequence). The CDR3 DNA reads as TGTGCCAGCAGATCCTCTAGCGGGGGCGGCACAGATACGCAGTATTTT. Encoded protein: CASRSSSGGGTDTQYF.

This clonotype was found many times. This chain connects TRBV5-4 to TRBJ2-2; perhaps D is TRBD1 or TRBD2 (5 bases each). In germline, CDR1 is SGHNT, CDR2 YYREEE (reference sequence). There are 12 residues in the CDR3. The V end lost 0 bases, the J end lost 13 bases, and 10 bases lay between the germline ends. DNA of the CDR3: TGTGCCAGCAGCTTGGTGGGGGAAGGGCTGTTTTTT. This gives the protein CASSLVGEGLFF.

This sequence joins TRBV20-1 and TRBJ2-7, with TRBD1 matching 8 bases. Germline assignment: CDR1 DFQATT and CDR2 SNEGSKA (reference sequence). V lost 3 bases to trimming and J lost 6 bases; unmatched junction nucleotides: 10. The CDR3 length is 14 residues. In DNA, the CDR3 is TGCAGTGCTAGTCCAGGGGGCCCTAGATCCGAGCAGTACTTC. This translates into CSASPGGPRSEQYF.

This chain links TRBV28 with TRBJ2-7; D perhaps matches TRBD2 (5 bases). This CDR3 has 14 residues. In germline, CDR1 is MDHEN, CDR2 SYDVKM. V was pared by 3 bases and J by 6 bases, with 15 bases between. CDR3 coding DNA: TGTGCCAGCAGTTTTGCCGGGAATTTTGGCGAGCAGTACTTC. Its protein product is CASSFAGNFGEQYF.

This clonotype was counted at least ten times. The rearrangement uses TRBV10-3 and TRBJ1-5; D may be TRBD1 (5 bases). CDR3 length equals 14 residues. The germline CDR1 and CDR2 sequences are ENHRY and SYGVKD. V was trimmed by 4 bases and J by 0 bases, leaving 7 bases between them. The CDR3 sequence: CAISAGDSNQPQHF. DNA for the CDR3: TGTGCCATCAGTGCGGGGGATAGCAATCAGCCCCAGCATTTT.

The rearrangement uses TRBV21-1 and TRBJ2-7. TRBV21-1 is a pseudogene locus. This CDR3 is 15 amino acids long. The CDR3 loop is CASSHKVAGPYEQYF. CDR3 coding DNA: TGTGCCAGCAGCCACAAAGTGGCAGGCCCCTACGAGCAGTACTTC.

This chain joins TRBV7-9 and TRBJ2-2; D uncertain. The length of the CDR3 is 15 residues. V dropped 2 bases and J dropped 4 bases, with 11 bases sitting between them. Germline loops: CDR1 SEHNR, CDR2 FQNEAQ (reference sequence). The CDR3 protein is CASSLPVLSTGELFF. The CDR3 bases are TGTGCCAGCAGCTTACCAGTACTATCCACCGGGGAGCTGTTTTTT.

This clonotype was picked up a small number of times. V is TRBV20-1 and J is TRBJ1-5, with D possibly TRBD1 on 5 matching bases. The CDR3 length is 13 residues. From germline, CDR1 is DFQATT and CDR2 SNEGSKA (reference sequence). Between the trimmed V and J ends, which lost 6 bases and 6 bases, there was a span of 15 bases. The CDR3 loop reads CSASPGVAQPQHF. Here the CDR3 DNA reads TGCAGTGCCTCCCCGGGGGTTGCTCAGCCCCAGCATTTT.

The CDR3, as DNA: TGTGCCAGCAGCTCCATGGTGGTTGAGCAGTTCTTC. The encoded protein is CASSSMVVEQFF. The V call is TRBV7-9, the J call TRBJ2-1; no firm D call. Germline V CDR1 and CDR2: SEHNR, FQNEAQ (reference sequence). V was shortened by 4 bases and J by 9 bases, with 10 bases between the two germline ends. The CDR3 consists of 12 residues. Complete variable domain (other parts from reference TRBV7-9 and TRBJ2-1): DTGVSQNPRHKITKRGQNVTFRCDPISEHNRLYWYRQTLGQGPEFLTYFQNEAQLEKSRLLSDRFSAERPKGSFSTLEIQRTEQGDSAMYLCASSSMVVEQFFGPGTRLTVL.

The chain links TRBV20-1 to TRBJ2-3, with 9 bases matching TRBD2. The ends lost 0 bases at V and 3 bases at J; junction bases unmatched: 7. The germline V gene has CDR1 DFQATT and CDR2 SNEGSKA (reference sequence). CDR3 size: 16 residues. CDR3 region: CSARDLGGRGTDTQYF. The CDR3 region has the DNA TGCAGTGCTAGAGATCTAGGCGGGAGGGGGACAGATACGCAGTATTTT.

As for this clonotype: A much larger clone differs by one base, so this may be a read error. This CDR3 is CSAREQGPVSPLNF. The CDR3 DNA is TGCAGTGCTAGAGAGCAGGGTCCGGTTTCACCCCTCAACTTT. V gene TRBV20-1 combines with J gene TRBJ1-6; weak D call: TRBD1 (5 bases). Germline CDR1 and CDR2: DFQATT and SNEGSKA (reference sequence). This CDR3 comprises 14 residues.

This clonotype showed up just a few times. The DNA for the CDR3 is TGCGCCAGCGGGGGGACAGATCAGCCCCAGCATTTT. Protein sequence: CASGGTDQPQHF. The rearrangement uses TRBV10-2 and TRBJ1-5; 7 nucleotides line up with TRBD1. The CDR3 totals 12 residues. V lost 8 bases, J lost 5 bases, and 3 bases stayed unmatched. CDR1 is WSHSY, CDR2 SAAADI, per germline.

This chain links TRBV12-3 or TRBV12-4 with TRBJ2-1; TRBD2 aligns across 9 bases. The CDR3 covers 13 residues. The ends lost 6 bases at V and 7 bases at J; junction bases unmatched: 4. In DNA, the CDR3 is TGTGCCAGCAGAAGGGGACTAGCTAATGAGCAGTTCTTC. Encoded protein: CASRRGLANEQFF.

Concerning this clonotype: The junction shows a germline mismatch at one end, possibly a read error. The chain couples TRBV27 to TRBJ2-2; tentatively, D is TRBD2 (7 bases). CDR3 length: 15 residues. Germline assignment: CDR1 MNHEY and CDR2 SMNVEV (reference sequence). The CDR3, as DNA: TGTGCCAGCAGTTTAGAGGGGGAGGGCACCGGGGGGCTGTTTTTT. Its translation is CASSLEGEGTGGLFF.

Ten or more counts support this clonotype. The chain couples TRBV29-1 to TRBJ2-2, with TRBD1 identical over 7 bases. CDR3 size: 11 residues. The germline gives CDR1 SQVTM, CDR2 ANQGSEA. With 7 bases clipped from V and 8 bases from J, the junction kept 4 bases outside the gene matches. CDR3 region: CSGNRGGELFF. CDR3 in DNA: TGCAGCGGTAACAGGGGTGGGGAGCTGTTTTTT.

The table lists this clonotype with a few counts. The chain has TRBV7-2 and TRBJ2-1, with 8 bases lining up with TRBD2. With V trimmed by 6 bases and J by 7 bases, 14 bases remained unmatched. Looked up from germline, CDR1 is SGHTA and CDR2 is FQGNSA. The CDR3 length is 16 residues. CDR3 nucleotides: TGTGCCAGCAGTTACCCAGCGGGGGAACTTTCTAATGAGCAGTTCTTC. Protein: CASSYPAGELSNEQFF.

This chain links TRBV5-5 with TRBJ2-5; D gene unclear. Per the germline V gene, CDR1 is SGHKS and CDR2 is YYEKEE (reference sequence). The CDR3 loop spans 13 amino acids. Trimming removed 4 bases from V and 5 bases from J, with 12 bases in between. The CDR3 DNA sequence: TGTGCCAGCAGCGAACGGGTGGCGGAGACCCAGTACTTC. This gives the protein CASSERVAETQYF. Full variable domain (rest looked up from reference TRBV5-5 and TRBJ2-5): DAGVTQSPTHLIKTRGQQVTLRCSPISGHKSVSWYQQVLGQGPQFIFQYYEKEERGRGNFPDRFSARQFPNYSSELNVNALLLGDSALYLCASSERVAETQYFGPGTRLLVL.